This TCR beta chain was identified in a study of blood T cell repertoires in COVID-19. Study information: Whether acute or convalescent, the COVID-19 samples came from the United States, Italy and Spain.

Germline CDR1 ENHRY, CDR2 SYGVKD. This CDR3 has 17 residues. Trimming took 4 bases from V and 1 from J; bases not matched to a gene: 10. Original data processing: Reference gene primer amplification gave estimated nucleated cell counts. The protocol was immunoSEQ multiplex PCR, while the TCRdb copy is restricted to in-frame clones and leaves out a portion. That table is the source of V, J and clone size, and D and trimming were worked out from the DNA. The repertoire consists of some 130,000 clones, with around three quarters occurring once and the leading ten covering approximately 4%. The receptor's source is a woman at least 80 years old with acute or convalescent COVID-19. V and J are TRBV10-3 and TRBJ2-1, with 7 bases fitting TRBD1. The sequenced sample was peripheral blood. The CDR3 protein is CAISGADRPESYNEQFF. The CDR3 DNA sequence: TGTGCCATCAGTGGGGCGGACAGGCCTGAATCCTACAATGAGCAGTTCTTC.